Listed below are T cell receptor beta chains from one sample, sequenced in a study of vaccination and CD4 T cells after COVID-19. TCRdb used MiXCR to reprocess the PCR reads, holding one entry per CDR3 protein. The data hold more than 3,500 distinct CDR3 sequences, with about 70% observed a single time. Antigen specificity for these receptors is unknown. The sequenced sample consisted of CD4+ T cells from blood, cultured in vitro. Receptors originate from a human donor who had recovered from COVID-19. Both conserved end residues are part of each CDR3. D genes are given only for firm matches. A clone size is listed for some rows: how often the clone was seen (once, few, many), or a class if it is expanded.

size: NA
J: TRBJ1-5
D: NA
V: TRBV19
CDR3: CASTIEGHSNQPQHF
DNA: TGTGCCAGTACTATAGAAGGGCATAGCAATCAGCCCCAGCATTTT

size: few
J: TRBJ2-1
D: NA
V: TRBV20-1
CDR3: CSARSPGRNEQFF
DNA: TGCAGTGCACGTTCCCCGGGGAGGAATGAGCAGTTCTTC

size: NA
J: TRBJ1-2
D: NA
V: TRBV15
CDR3: CATRGVRGYTF
DNA: TGTGCCACCCGAGGGGTGCGGGGCTACACCTTC

size: NA
J: TRBJ1-1
D: NA
V: TRBV4-3
CDR3: CASSQAKGSEAFF
DNA: TGCGCCAGCAGCCAAGCGAAGGGGAGTGAAGCTTTCTTT

size: once
J: TRBJ1-2
D: TRBD1
V: TRBV5-4
CDR3: CASSQPGQGNGYTF
DNA: TGTGCCAGCAGCCAACCGGGACAGGGGAATGGCTACACCTTC

size: once
J: TRBJ1-2
D: NA
V: TRBV20-1
CDR3: CSARDQVRSGLGYTF
DNA: TGCAGTGCTAGAGATCAGGTCCGTTCAGGTTTAGGCTACACCTTC

size: NA
J: TRBJ1-2
D: NA
V: TRBV20-1
CDR3: CSARGVGRGRDYGYTF
DNA: TGCAGTGCTAGAGGAGTCGGCAGGGGAAGGGACTATGGCTACACCTTC

size: NA
J: TRBJ1-2
D: NA
V: TRBV20-1
CDR3: CSARWEANYGYTF
DNA: TGCAGTGCTAGATGGGAGGCTAACTATGGCTACACCTTC

size: NA
J: TRBJ2-7
D: NA
V: TRBV20-1
CDR3: CSANRQDPYEQYF
DNA: TGCAGTGCTAATAGACAGGACCCCTACGAGCAGTACTTC

size: NA
J: TRBJ1-3
D: NA
V: TRBV20-1
CDR3: CSASRPGTGNTIYF
DNA: TGCAGTGCTAGCCGTCCCGGGACAGGAAACACCATATATTTT

size: NA
J: TRBJ2-3
D: NA
V: TRBV7-9
CDR3: CASSPLSGERKRTDTQYF
DNA: TGTGCCAGCAGCCCTCTCTCCGGGGAGCGAAAGCGGACAGATACGCAGTATTTT

size: NA
J: TRBJ2-1
D: NA
V: TRBV15
CDR3: CATSREASARNEQFF
DNA: TGTGCCACCAGCAGAGAAGCTAGCGCACGGAATGAGCAGTTCTTC

size: NA
J: TRBJ1-2
D: NA
V: TRBV19
CDR3: CASSILQGGGGYTF
DNA: TGTGCCAGTAGTATCCTACAGGGAGGAGGTGGCTACACCTTC

size: few
J: TRBJ1-2
D: NA
V: TRBV6-2/TRBV6-3
CDR3: CASRTAGRYGYTF
DNA: TGTGCCAGCCGGACCGCCGGCCGCTATGGCTACACCTTC

size: NA
J: TRBJ1-6
D: NA
V: TRBV21-1
CDR3: CASSKENSYNSPLHF
DNA: TGTGCCAGCAGCAAGGAGAACTCCTATAATTCACCCCTCCACTTT

size: NA
J: TRBJ1-1
D: NA
V: TRBV6-1
CDR3: CASSEEGGTTEAFF
DNA: TGTGCCAGCAGTGAAGAGGGGGGAACCACTGAAGCTTTCTTT

size: NA
J: TRBJ2-5
D: NA
V: TRBV28
CDR3: CASSREGRTQYF
DNA: TGTGCCAGCAGCCGGGAAGGTAGGACCCAGTACTTC

size: NA
J: TRBJ1-5
D: NA
V: TRBV6-2/TRBV6-3
CDR3: CASSYFDQPQHF
DNA: TGTGCCAGCAGCTACTTTGATCAGCCCCAGCATTTT

size: NA
J: TRBJ1-5
D: NA
V: TRBV15
CDR3: CATADSLGSNQPQHF
DNA: TGTGCCACCGCGGACTCCTTGGGAAGCAATCAGCCCCAGCATTTT

size: large
J: TRBJ1-5
D: TRBD1
V: TRBV10-3
CDR3: CAISESGQGSNQPQHF
DNA: TGTGCCATCAGTGAGTCGGGACAGGGAAGCAATCAGCCCCAGCATTTT

size: NA
J: TRBJ2-7
D: NA
V: TRBV6-2/TRBV6-3
CDR3: CASSSGTQYF
DNA: TGTGCCAGCAGTTCCGGGACACAGTACTTC

size: few
J: TRBJ1-3
D: TRBD1
V: TRBV2
CDR3: CASKTGFPGNTIYF
DNA: TGTGCCAGCAAGACAGGGTTCCCTGGAAACACCATATATTTT

size: NA
J: TRBJ2-2
D: NA
V: TRBV7-3
CDR3: CASSLSWTAGELFF
DNA: TGTGCCAGCAGCCTAAGCTGGACCGCCGGGGAGCTGTTTTTT

size: NA
J: TRBJ1-2
D: NA
V: TRBV20-1
CDR3: CSASTLPRQEDGYTF
DNA: TGCAGTGCTTCGACCCTCCCGCGACAGGAGGATGGCTACACCTTC

size: few
J: TRBJ2-1
D: TRBD1
V: TRBV7-7
CDR3: CASSLMSGQGNEQFF
DNA: TGTGCCAGCAGCCTGATGTCGGGACAGGGCAATGAGCAGTTCTTC

size: NA
J: TRBJ1-5
D: NA
V: TRBV20-1
CDR3: CSARVAGEGNQPQHF
DNA: TGCAGTGCTAGAGTGGCCGGGGAGGGCAATCAGCCCCAGCATTTT

size: NA
J: TRBJ1-2
D: TRBD1
V: TRBV27
CDR3: CASSQQGFNYGYTF
DNA: TGTGCCAGCAGTCAACAGGGGTTTAACTATGGCTACACCTTC

size: NA
J: TRBJ1-2
D: NA
V: TRBV28
CDR3: CASSGPVDGYTF
DNA: TGTGCCAGCAGTGGGCCCGTGGATGGCTACACCTTC